The 6 T cell receptor beta chains in this list originate from one sample, sequenced in a study of T cells in Graves' hyperthyroidism and ophthalmopathy. Amplified regions were TCR beta CDR3 sequences from RNA transcripts. Carried out on the TCR CDR3, a first-round RT-PCR used the HTBI primer set. TCRdb re-analysed the multiplex PCR reads in MiXCR, keeping a single row per CDR3 protein. The table shows roughly 660,000 distinct CDR3 sequences, with roughly 17% occurring only once. The sample was blood. These receptors originate from a man in his fifties with Graves' hyperthyroidism.

This clonotype was detected many times. J is TRBJ2-1 and V is TRBV28, with D perhaps matching TRBD1 (6 bases). The CDR3 is made up of 14 amino acids. CDR1 and CDR2 (germline): MDHEN, SYDVKM. V was trimmed by 10 bases and J by 5 bases, leaving 18 bases between them. In DNA, the CDR3 is TGTGCCACTGACCACTTGACAGGAAACAATGAGCAGTTCTTC. Amino acid sequence: CATDHLTGNNEQFF.

The gene calls are TRBV7-9 and TRBJ2-1; TRBD2 aligns across 8 bases. The CDR3 contains 17 residues. Germline CDR1 is SEHNR and CDR2 is FQNEAQ (reference sequence). Germline trimming cut 2 bases from V and 0 bases from J; bases unmatched to any gene: 6. The CDR3 here is CASSLYSGGSSYNEQFF. CDR3 nucleotide sequence: TGTGCCAGCAGCTTATATTCGGGAGGGAGCTCCTACAATGAGCAGTTCTTC.

This clonotype turned up a few times. The gene calls are TRBV6-5 and TRBJ2-7, with TRBD2 matching 10 bases. V lost 4 bases and J lost 9; bases outside the gene matches: 15. In germline, CDR1 is MNHEY, CDR2 SVGAGI. The CDR3 sequence is 16 residues long. The CDR3 protein is CASSSKDSGRIRRQYF. The DNA for the CDR3 is TGTGCCAGCAGTTCCAAAGATAGCGGGAGGATACGTCGGCAGTACTTC.

A few counts support this clonotype. The V call is TRBV3-1, the J call TRBJ2-1; maybe TRBD1 (7 bases). The CDR3 has 13 residues. Trimming cost V 8 bases and J 10 bases, with 18 bases left between them. CDR1 is LGHDT and CDR2 is YNNKEL in the germline V gene (reference sequence). As DNA, the CDR3 is TGTGCCAGCCGCGGGACAGCTACAATCGAGCAGTTCTTC. Translating gives CASRGTATIEQFF.

The sample holds a few counts of this clonotype. The chain couples TRBV10-1 to TRBJ2-3, with 7 bases identical to TRBD1. The ends lost 5 bases at V and 5 bases at J; junction bases unmatched: 10. Germline-derived CDR1 and CDR2 are WNHNN and SYGVQD (reference sequence). This CDR3 is 15 amino acids long. The CDR3 loop reads CASSSNRGAEDTQYF. The CDR3 DNA reads as TGCGCCAGCAGTAGCAACAGGGGCGCGGAAGATACGCAGTATTTT.

This clonotype was seen more than once but under ten times. The chain is built from TRBV18 and TRBJ2-1; no firm D call. CDR1 and CDR2 (germline): KGHSH, LQKENI. This CDR3 comprises 16 residues. Trimming took 3 bases from V and 4 from J, leaving 16 bases between them. The DNA for the CDR3 is TGTGCCAGCTCACCGGGTAACGGGTTGCCATACAATGAGCAGTTCTTC. Translating gives CASSPGNGLPYNEQFF.